Following are 30 T cell receptor beta chains from one sample sequenced in a study of blood T cells in healthy people across ages. Next came a second PCR, run for about 6 to 12 cycles, which used a sample-barcoded 5' primer along with a J-beta primer mix. TCRdb independently ran MiXCR on the 5' RACE reads; one entry per CDR3 protein. The sample lists 600,000 or so distinct CDR3 sequences, about 30% occurring once. The sample comprised blood. Source of these receptors: a woman older than 75 in good health.

Only a few counts were recorded for this clonotype. The V and J genes are TRBV5-6 and TRBJ2-2; D may be TRBD1 (6 bases). Germline assignment: CDR1 SGHDT and CDR2 YYEEEE. Trimming took off 1 base at V and 5 bases at J, with 12 bases between the two ends. The CDR3 is 15 amino acids. The CDR3 protein is CASSLLHRETGELFF. Here the CDR3 DNA reads TGTGCCAGCAGCTTGCTACACAGGGAAACCGGGGAGCTGTTTTTT.

V and J are TRBV12-3 or TRBV12-4 and TRBJ2-2; 9 bases fit TRBD1. The CDR3 contains 14 residues. The J segment lost 9 bases and the V segment lost 6 bases, leaving 8 bases of the junction unmatched. The CDR3 DNA reads as TGTGCCAGCAGGGGACAGGGCAGTGGGCGGGAGCTGTTTTTT. Translated: CASRGQGSGRELFF.

This clonotype was found a few times. This rearrangement joins TRBV6-2 or TRBV6-3 to TRBJ1-1; a weak D match, TRBD1 (6 bases). CDR3 length: 17 residues. In germline, CDR1 is MNHEY, CDR2 SVGEGT. The V gene lost 0 bases and the J gene lost 5 bases, with 19 bases spanning the gap. As DNA, the CDR3 is TGTGCCAGCAGTTACTCGAGGGTGGACAGAGCGGGGACTGAAGCTTTCTTT. Its protein is CASSYSRVDRAGTEAFF.

This clonotype was detected only a few times. The V call is TRBV2, the J call TRBJ1-1; TRBD1 matches at 7 bases. The CDR3 contains 13 residues. CDR1 SNHLY and CDR2 FYNNEI come from the germline V gene. J was trimmed by 6 bases and V by 9 bases; bases with no gene match: 10. The CDR3 loop reads CASKGTDHPEAFF. CDR3 DNA: TGTGCCAGTAAAGGGACAGATCATCCTGAAGCTTTCTTT.

This clonotype was seen repeatedly, ten times or more. The chain recombines TRBV7-2 with TRBJ2-5; D gene unclear. The germline V gene has CDR1 SGHTA and CDR2 FQGNSA. V was shortened by 3 bases and J by 5 bases, with 13 bases between the two germline ends. The CDR3 loop spans 14 amino acids. The CDR3: CASSFLPTGETQYF. The CDR3, as DNA: TGTGCCAGCAGCTTCCTCCCGACTGGGGAGACCCAGTACTTC.

The table lists this clonotype with a few counts. The chain combines TRBV20-1 with TRBJ1-6; no reliable D call. Germline CDR1 and CDR2: DFQATT and SNEGSKA (reference sequence). The ends were cut back, 3 bases at V and 9 bases at J, with 15 bases in the middle. There are 14 residues in the CDR3. CDR3 region: CSASIGELSSPLHF. The CDR3 bases are TGCAGTGCTAGTATCGGGGAGTTGAGTTCACCCCTCCACTTT.

This clonotype was counted only a few times. V and J are TRBV12-3 or TRBV12-4 and TRBJ2-3; no clear D. The CDR3 runs 14 residues. The V end lost 2 bases, the J end lost 2 bases, and 8 bases lay between the germline ends. The DNA for the CDR3 is TGTGCCAGCAGTTTATGGGTCCCCACAGATACGCAGTATTTT. This sequence encodes CASSLWVPTDTQYF.

This chain uses TRBV4-1 with TRBJ1-1; D is perhaps TRBD1 (6 bases). The CDR3 length is 16 residues. Deletions cut 1 base from V and 3 bases from J, with 15 bases between. Germline CDR1 MGHRA, CDR2 YSYEKL. The CDR3 loop reads CASSQAPNRVDTEAFF. As DNA, the CDR3 is TGCGCCAGCAGCCAAGCTCCTAACAGGGTCGACACTGAAGCTTTCTTT.

This clonotype was counted ten times or more. V gene TRBV7-2 combines with J gene TRBJ2-1, with TRBD2 matching over 13 bases. CDR1 is SGHTA, CDR2 FQGNSA, per germline. V dropped 0 bases and J dropped 9; count of bases not matched to a gene: 8. This CDR3 has 17 residues. The CDR3 is CASSLAGLAGAGGEQFF. CDR3 bases: TGTGCCAGCAGCTTAGCTGGACTAGCGGGGGCTGGGGGTGAGCAGTTCTTC.

CDR3 in amino acids: CSHGATPGNEQFF. The CDR3 DNA reads TGCAGCCATGGCGCAACCCCGGGGAATGAGCAGTTCTTC. The gene calls are TRBV29-1 and TRBJ2-1; TRBD2 is a possible D gene (5 bases). Trimming left V 8 bases short and J 7 bases short, with 18 bases between. The CDR3 has 13 residues. Germline V lookup: CDR1 SQVTM, CDR2 ANQGSEA.

The genes are TRBV15 and TRBJ2-7; D remains unclear. Deletions cut 3 bases from V and 6 bases from J, with 12 bases between. This CDR3 contains 13 residues. The V gene's germline CDR1 is LNHNV and CDR2 YYDKDF (reference sequence). CDR3 in amino acids: CATSRGTYVEQYF. DNA for the CDR3: TGTGCCACCAGCAGGGGCACCTACGTCGAGCAGTACTTC.

This chain uses TRBV6-1 with TRBJ2-1; 9 bases match TRBD2. The V and J ends lost 7 bases and 10 bases, in that order; junction bases with no gene match: 14. Per the germline V gene, CDR1 is MNHNS and CDR2 is SASEGT. The CDR3 runs to 15 residues. The CDR3 nucleotides read TGTGCCAGCACCCCGTTGGGCGGGGGGGCCGGGGAGCAGTTCTTC. Protein product: CASTPLGGGAGEQFF.

The chain links TRBV4-1 to TRBJ2-1; either TRBD1 or TRBD2 may fit D (5 bases each). From germline, CDR1 is MGHRA and CDR2 YSYEKL. V gave up 1 base and J gave up 5 bases, with 12 bases separating them. CDR3 length equals 15 residues. CDR3 DNA: TGCGCCAGCAGCCAAGTAAGGATGGGGGACAATGAGCAGTTCTTC. It specifies CASSQVRMGDNEQFF.

The CDR3 DNA sequence: TGCGCCAGCAGAGGGACTAGCGGCCTTTTAAAGGAGGGGCAGTATTTT. It is translated as CASRGTSGLLKEGQYF. V and J are TRBV10-1 and TRBJ2-3; 11 positions match TRBD2. After removal of 6 bases from V and 11 bases from J, the junction contained 16 bases not matched to a gene. The CDR3 extends over 16 amino acids. Germline V gene data show CDR1 as WNHNN and CDR2 as SYGVQD (reference sequence).

This clonotype was recorded many times. This chain joins TRBV5-1 and TRBJ2-3, with D uncertain. Trimming pared 0 bases from V and 2 bases from J, leaving 10 bases between. This CDR3 has 15 residues. Germline CDR1 and CDR2: SGHRS and YFSETQ. DNA for the CDR3: TGCGCCAGCAGCTTGGCGGCAGTACCCACAGATACGCAGTATTTT. It encodes CASSLAAVPTDTQYF.

This clonotype was seen many times. The genes are TRBV7-6 and TRBJ2-1; TRBD1 might be the D (6 bases). The CDR3 contains 12 residues. Germline V gene sequence: CDR1 SGHVS, CDR2 FNYEAQ. Trimming pared 4 bases from V and 13 bases from J, leaving 14 bases between. The CDR3 protein is CASSSDSPVQFF. CDR3 bases: TGTGCCAGCAGCTCGGACAGCCCGGTCCAGTTCTTC.

This clonotype was recorded a few times. V is TRBV7-2 and J is TRBJ1-5; 9 bases are a match to TRBD1. V lost 4 bases and J lost 11; bases outside the gene matches: 21. The CDR3 is made up of 18 amino acids. Germline V gene data show CDR1 as SGHTA and CDR2 as FQGNSA. The CDR3 protein is CASSSSPRTGAQRMTQHF. The CDR3 region has the DNA TGTGCCAGCAGCTCGTCGCCCAGGACAGGGGCACAAAGAATGACCCAGCATTTT.

This clonotype was counted between two and nine times. This sequence may be a read error, since a much larger clone differs from it by one base. J is TRBJ2-5 and V is TRBV7-3; D call uncertain. V gave up 1 base and J gave up 11 bases, with 20 bases separating them. CDR3 size: 15 residues. Germline V lookup: CDR1 SGHTA, CDR2 FQGTGA. The CDR3 is CASSLNQLTRPEQYF. The CDR3 DNA reads TGTGCCAGCAGCTTAAATCAGCTTACCCGACCTGAGCAGTACTTC. The full variable domain, with the rest looked up from reference TRBV7-3 and TRBJ2-5, is GAGVSQTPSNKVTEKGKYVELRCDPISGHTALYWYRQSLGQGPEFLIYFQGTGAADDSGLPNDRFFAVRPEGSVSTLKIQRTERGDSAVYLCASSLNQLTRPEQYFGPGTRLLVL.

The chain uses TRBV27 and TRBJ2-3, with 7 nucleotides matching TRBD2. Trimming at V came to 5 bases and at J to 0 bases, leaving 2 bases not matched to a gene. There are 14 residues in the CDR3. Per germline, CDR1 MNHEY and CDR2 SMNVEV (reference sequence). This chain's CDR3 is CASSSGVSTDTQYF. The CDR3 nucleotides are TGTGCCAGCAGTAGCGGGGTGAGCACAGATACGCAGTATTTT.

Details on this clonotype: A much bigger clone sits one base away, suggesting this may be a read error. J is TRBJ2-1 and V is TRBV5-1, with 15 bases fitting TRBD2. Germline V gives CDR1 SGHRS, CDR2 YFSETQ. The CDR3 runs 18 residues. CDR3 in amino acids: CAGSPGLAGGGIYNEQFF. The CDR3 bases are TGCGCCGGCAGCCCGGGACTAGCGGGGGGCGGAATCTACAATGAGCAGTTCTTC.

The rearrangement joins TRBV12-5 to TRBJ1-5; 8 nucleotides match TRBD1. Looked up from germline, CDR1 is LGHNT and CDR2 is FRNRAP. The CDR3 loop spans 18 amino acids. The V segment lost 1 base and the J segment 3 bases; nucleotides outside the gene matches: 11. CDR3 residues: CASGLGTPDRDFNQPQHF. In DNA form, the CDR3 reads TGTGCTAGTGGTTTGGGGACCCCGGACAGGGACTTCAATCAGCCCCAGCATTTT. The full variable domain, completed using reference TRBV12-5 and TRBJ1-5, is DARVTQTPRHKVTEMGQEVTMRCQPILGHNTVFWYRQTMMQGLELLAYFRNRAPLDDSGMPKDRFSAEMPDATLATLKIQPSEPRDSAVYFCASGLGTPDRDFNQPQHFGDGTRLSIL.

This clonotype was picked up many times. The J gene is TRBJ1-1, the V gene TRBV5-1; no definite D call. The CDR3 sequence is 13 residues long. Germline CDR1 and CDR2: SGHRS and YFSETQ. Trimming left V 4 bases short and J 7 bases short, with 14 bases between. The CDR3 DNA sequence: TGCGCCAGCAGCCCGAGTACTGAAGGTGAAGCTTTCTTT. As protein: CASSPSTEGEAFF.

This clonotype was seen repeatedly, ten times or more. A much bigger clone sits one base away, suggesting this may be a read error. The genes are TRBV7-9 and TRBJ2-1; D unresolved. The ends were cut back, 6 bases at V and 7 bases at J, with 7 bases in the middle. In germline, CDR1 is SEHNR, CDR2 FQNEAQ (reference sequence). The CDR3 is 11 residues long. CDR3 sequence (DNA): TGTGCCAGCAGAGATCGAAATGAGCAGTTCTTC. Protein sequence: CASRDRNEQFF.

As for this clonotype: This may arise from a read error, as a much more abundant clone is one base away. The CDR3 sequence is CASSSDLFSGANILTF. As DNA, the CDR3 is TGCGCCAGCAGCTCGGACCTCTTTTCTGGGGCCAACATCCTGACTTTC. The chain carries TRBV5-1 and TRBJ2-6, with D perhaps TRBD1 (5 bases). This CDR3 region has 16 residues. Germline lookup yields CDR1 SGHRS and CDR2 YFSETQ. Full variable domain (remainder filled in from reference TRBV5-1 and TRBJ2-6): KAGVTQTPRYLIKTRGQQVTLSCSPISGHRSVSWYQQTPGQGLQFLFEYFSETQRNKGNFPGRFSGRQFSNSRSEMNVSTLELGDSALYLCASSSDLFSGANILTFGAGSRLTVL.

The chain recombines TRBV30 with TRBJ2-3, with a weak D call TRBD1 (6 bases). The CDR3 is 13 residues long. V was pared by 0 bases and J by 4 bases, with 8 bases between. Germline V CDR1 and CDR2: GTSNPN, SVGIG (reference sequence). The CDR3 spells CAWSVAGADTQYF. The DNA of the CDR3 is TGTGCCTGGAGTGTCGCAGGGGCAGATACGCAGTATTTT.

V and J are TRBV6-5 and TRBJ2-7; 10 nucleotides line up with TRBD1. CDR1 and CDR2 (germline): MNHEY, SVGAGI. Losses at the gene ends were 4 bases for V and 6 bases for J; bases not matched to a gene: 6. The CDR3 is 14 residues long. For the CDR3, the DNA is TGTGCCAGCAGTTCGGCCGGGACAGGGGTCGAGCAGTACTTC. As protein: CASSSAGTGVEQYF.

To note about this clonotype: A much larger clonotype is one base distant, so this may be a read error. The DNA of the CDR3 is TGTGCCAGCAGCTTACTACAGGGCCCTGGAGGCCACACCTTC. It yields the protein CASSLLQGPGGHTF. J is TRBJ1-2 and V is TRBV11-2; tentative D call: TRBD1 (6 bases). This CDR3 is built from 14 residues. Trimming removed 2 bases at V and 12 bases at J, with 19 bases between. The V gene's germline CDR1 is SGHAT and CDR2 FQNNGV.

The sample holds a few counts of this clonotype. The V gene is TRBV5-4, the J gene TRBJ1-1; unclear D gene. The V end was cut by 4 bases, the J end by 5 bases, with 15 bases between. CDR3 length: 14 residues. Germline CDR1 and CDR2: SGHNT and YYREEE (reference sequence). DNA for the CDR3: TGTGCCAGCAGCGCCGGACGGGCAAGGACTGAAGCTTTCTTT. Amino acid sequence: CASSAGRARTEAFF.

This clonotype has ten or more counts. The chain carries TRBV7-2 and TRBJ2-1, with 7 bases aligning to TRBD2. The V gene's germline CDR1 is SGHTA and CDR2 FQGNSA. J gave up 8 bases and V 5 bases, and 15 bases lay outside the gene matches. The CDR3 totals 16 residues. The CDR3 region is CASSPETSPGDHEQFF. The CDR3, as DNA: TGTGCCAGCAGCCCTGAGACTAGCCCGGGGGATCATGAGCAGTTCTTC.

This clonotype was seen many times. The CDR3 DNA reads as TGTGCCAGCAGCTTACTACAGGGAGGGCAGTTCTTC. It codes for CASSLLQGGQFF. The V gene is TRBV7-2, the J gene TRBJ2-1; the D call may be TRBD1 or TRBD2 (6 bases each). The germline V gene encodes CDR1 SGHTA and CDR2 FQGNSA. Trimming took off 2 bases at V and 12 bases at J, with 11 bases between the two ends. The CDR3 is made up of 12 amino acids.